Each of the 30 T cell receptor beta chains below was sequenced from the same sample in a study of OX40 agonist ivuxolimab in advanced cancers. Only in-frame clones appear in the TCRdb table, and some are missing; sequencing was by immunoSEQ multiplex PCR. The repertoire holds approximately 80,000 clones, approximately 94% seen once, with 8.5% to 10% in the top ten. This specimen consisted of CD4+ or CD8+ T cells sorted from blood, obtained in a trial of the OX40 agonist ivuxolimab. The receptors were sampled from an adult with an advanced solid tumor such as melanoma, head and neck, liver or kidney cancer.

V and J are TRBV5-6 and TRBJ2-7; D not certain. This CDR3 contains 14 residues. Trimming left V 2 bases short and J 3 bases short, with 12 bases between. Germline CDR1 is SGHDT and CDR2 is YYEEEE. For the CDR3, the DNA is TGTGCCAGCAGCTTTCTCAACAGTATCTACGAGCAGTACTTC. Translation: CASSFLNSIYEQYF.

The CDR3 sequence: CASSAGQMNTEAFF. As DNA, the CDR3 is TGTGCCAGCAGCGCCGGACAGATGAACACTGAAGCTTTCTTT. The V call is TRBV7-6, the J call TRBJ1-1; weak D call: TRBD1 (6 bases). The V gene lost 5 bases and the J gene lost 0 bases, with 10 bases spanning the gap. CDR3 length: 14 residues. CDR1 and CDR2 (germline): SGHVS, FNYEAQ.

V usage is TRBV27 and J usage is TRBJ2-7; D call uncertain. Trimming removed 3 bases from V and 4 bases from J, with 16 bases in between. The germline CDR1 and CDR2 sequences are MNHEY and SMNVEV (reference sequence). There are 15 residues in the CDR3. This CDR3 is CASSFSDGSGYEQYF. CDR3 in DNA: TGTGCCAGCAGTTTTTCGGATGGATCGGGTTACGAGCAGTACTTC.

The CDR3 DNA follows: TGTGCCACCATTCGACAGCGGGGAAACACCATATATTTT. Its translation is CATIRQRGNTIYF. The gene calls are TRBV21-1 and TRBJ1-3. TRBV21-1 is a recognized pseudogene. There are 13 residues in the CDR3.

The genes are TRBV6-1 and TRBJ1-2; D remains ambiguous. This CDR3 comprises 11 residues. CDR1 and CDR2 from the germline V gene are MNHNS and SASEGT. Trimming stripped 2 bases from V and 2 bases from J, with 0 bases between. The CDR3 reads CASSENYGYTF. CDR3 nucleotide sequence: TGTGCCAGCAGTGAAAACTATGGCTACACCTTC.

CDR3 in amino acids: CASSETGAGYTF. The CDR3 bases are TGTGCCAGCAGCGAAACGGGGGCTGGCTACACCTTC. The chain couples TRBV7-3 to TRBJ1-2, with D maybe TRBD1 (6 bases). The CDR3 length is 12 residues. Germline V gives CDR1 SGHTA, CDR2 FQGTGA. V was pared by 5 bases and J by 7 bases, with 11 bases between.

This chain uses TRBV7-9 with TRBJ1-1, with 8 bases fitting TRBD1. Germline CDR1 is SEHNR and CDR2 is FQNEAQ (reference sequence). Losses at the gene ends were 5 bases for V and 5 bases for J; bases not matched to a gene: 13. This CDR3 is 16 amino acids long. CDR3 residues: CASSLYTGGTGTEAFF. CDR3 sequence (DNA): TGTGCCAGCAGCCTCTATACAGGGGGAACTGGGACTGAAGCTTTCTTT.

This chain uses TRBV11-2 with TRBJ2-7; D is possibly TRBD1 (6 bases). The V end lost 4 bases, the J end lost 2 bases, and 12 bases lay between the germline ends. The CDR3 is 14 amino acids. From germline, CDR1 is SGHAT and CDR2 FQNNGV. CDR3 amino acids: CASSSGQTPYEQYF. Here the CDR3 DNA reads TGTGCCAGCAGCTCCGGACAGACCCCCTACGAGCAGTACTTC.

The chain combines TRBV4-1 with TRBJ2-7; tentatively, D is TRBD1 (5 bases). Per the germline V gene, CDR1 is MGHRA and CDR2 is YSYEKL. The CDR3 spans 13 residues. The germline V and J ends were trimmed by 2 bases and 3 bases, with 8 bases remaining between them. This chain's CDR3 is CASSQLRDYEQYF. The CDR3, as DNA: TGCGCCAGCAGCCAACTCAGGGACTACGAGCAGTACTTC.

The rearrangement uses TRBV7-9 and TRBJ1-1, with 7 bases that match TRBD1. V shed 9 bases, J shed 0 bases, and the junction held 4 bases outside the gene matches. This CDR3 has 13 amino acids. The germline CDR1 and CDR2 sequences are SEHNR and FQNEAQ (reference sequence). As DNA, the CDR3 is TGTGCCAGTAAGGGACAGTTGAACACTGAAGCTTTCTTT. Its protein product is CASKGQLNTEAFF.

J is TRBJ2-5 and V is TRBV29-1; 10 nucleotides match TRBD1. The germline V gene has CDR1 SQVTM and CDR2 ANQGSEA. The CDR3 is made up of 13 amino acids. Germline trimming cut 6 bases from V and 4 bases from J; bases unmatched to any gene: 5. The CDR3 DNA sequence: TGCAGCGTCGGGACAGGGGACGGAGAGACCCAGTACTTC. Translation gives CSVGTGDGETQYF.

The chain combines TRBV5-1 with TRBJ2-7; D is perhaps TRBD2 (5 bases). The CDR3 runs to 14 residues. The V gene lost 3 bases and the J gene lost 3 bases, with 13 bases spanning the gap. Per germline, CDR1 SGHRS and CDR2 YFSETQ. The CDR3 protein is CASSYDGEHYEQYF. The CDR3 DNA reads as TGCGCCAGCAGCTATGACGGGGAACACTACGAGCAGTACTTC.

This clone appeared once. The chain combines TRBV4-3 with TRBJ1-3; weak D call: TRBD1 (6 bases). V was pared by 1 base and J by 4 bases, with 11 bases between. Germline CDR1 LGHNA, CDR2 YSLEER. The CDR3 loop spans 15 amino acids. The CDR3 region is CASSQGRRGGNTIYF. The CDR3 region has the DNA TGCGCCAGCAGCCAAGGGCGCAGGGGCGGAAACACCATATATTTT.

The V call is TRBV25-1, the J call TRBJ1-2; a weak D match, TRBD1 (6 bases). The CDR3 length is 15 residues. From germline, CDR1 is MGHDK and CDR2 SYGVNS. V lost 4 bases and J lost 6, with 18 bases in between. The DNA for the CDR3 is TGTGCCAGCAGTGCCTACAGGGCAGGGTTGGATGGCTACACCTTC. Protein product: CASSAYRAGLDGYTF.

This clone was recorded only once. The V and J genes are TRBV19 and TRBJ2-7, with a tentative D call TRBD2 (6 bases). Germline CDR1 is LNHDA and CDR2 is SQIVND (reference sequence). CDR3 length equals 14 residues. V lost 1 base and J 4 bases, leaving 11 bases between the germline ends. CDR3 sequence reads: CASSIVYGGYEQYF. The CDR3 DNA sequence: TGTGCCAGTAGTATAGTTTACGGGGGATACGAGCAGTACTTC.

The sample holds one count of this clone. The rearrangement uses TRBV28 and TRBJ1-3; 9 nucleotides match TRBD1. Germline-derived CDR1 and CDR2 are MDHEN and SYDVKM. With 7 bases clipped from V and 4 bases from J, the junction kept 8 bases outside the gene matches. CDR3 size: 15 residues. CDR3 nucleotide sequence: TGTGCCAGCACCCTGGGACAGGGATGGGGAAACACCATATATTTT. Translation gives CASTLGQGWGNTIYF.

The chain combines TRBV5-4 with TRBJ1-1; D might be TRBD1 (6 bases). Germline CDR1 SGHNT, CDR2 YYREEE (reference sequence). The CDR3 contains 14 residues. The V end lost 6 bases, the J end lost 4 bases, and 16 bases lay between the germline ends. The CDR3 sequence: CASTLVGGSTEAFF. Here the CDR3 DNA reads TGTGCCAGCACCCTGGTAGGGGGGAGCACTGAAGCTTTCTTT.

The table lists this clone with a count of one. V gene TRBV6-5 combines with J gene TRBJ1-2; 8 nucleotides agree with TRBD1. The germline V gene encodes CDR1 MNHEY and CDR2 SVGAGI. The junction had 10 bases not matched to a gene; V was cut back by 4 bases and J by 3 bases. The CDR3 has 16 amino acids. CDR3 in DNA: TGTGCCAGCAGTTCCCCTGGACGGACAGGGCACTATGGCTACACCTTC. As protein: CASSSPGRTGHYGYTF.

The V and J genes are TRBV28 and TRBJ1-2; D not certain. The germline V gene encodes CDR1 MDHEN and CDR2 SYDVKM. The CDR3 length is 13 residues. V lost 3 bases, J lost 2 bases, and 7 bases lay in between. CDR3 amino acids: CASSLGGNYGYTF. The DNA for the CDR3 is TGTGCCAGCAGTTTGGGAGGGAACTATGGCTACACCTTC.

V and J are TRBV7-8 and TRBJ2-7; 10 positions agree with TRBD1. CDR1 SGHVS and CDR2 FQNEAQ come from the germline V gene. The CDR3 extends over 16 amino acids. Germline trimming cut 1 base from V and 6 bases from J; bases unmatched to any gene: 9. The CDR3 DNA reads TGTGCCAGCAGCTTAGATGGGGGACAGGGGAGGCTCGAGCAGTACTTC. Translating it yields CASSLDGGQGRLEQYF.

This rearrangement joins TRBV4-1 to TRBJ1-1, with 7 nucleotides matching TRBD1. CDR1 and CDR2 from the germline V gene are MGHRA and YSYEKL. The CDR3 consists of 13 residues. The junction had 4 bases not matched to a gene; V was cut back by 3 bases and J by 6 bases. CDR3 loop: CASSHTGVPEAFF. The CDR3 DNA sequence: TGCGCCAGCAGCCATACAGGGGTTCCTGAAGCTTTCTTT.

The chain has TRBV28 and TRBJ1-5; D is undetermined. The CDR3 totals 16 residues. Trimming took off 4 bases at V and 1 base at J, with 14 bases between the two ends. CDR1 MDHEN and CDR2 SYDVKM come from the germline V gene. The CDR3 nucleotides read TGTGCCAGCAGTTACCCCCGACGGATCAGCAATCAGCCCCAGCATTTT. Translating it yields CASSYPRRISNQPQHF.

The chain uses TRBV15 and TRBJ2-2; 7 nucleotides align to TRBD1. Germline loops: CDR1 LNHNV, CDR2 YYDKDF (reference sequence). The ends lost 5 bases at V and 0 bases at J; junction bases unmatched: 6. The CDR3 loop spans 16 amino acids. CDR3 loop: CATSGRGQANTGELFF. CDR3 nucleotides: TGTGCCACCAGCGGCCGTGGACAGGCGAACACCGGGGAGCTGTTTTTT.

The chain links TRBV27 to TRBJ2-1; D gene ambiguous. This CDR3 spans 16 amino acids. The germline V gene encodes CDR1 MNHEY and CDR2 SMNVEV (reference sequence). The V and J ends lost 6 bases and 0 bases respectively, with 15 bases between them. The CDR3 DNA follows: TGTGCCAGCAGGTCGGGCGGCCTGAGCTCCTACAATGAGCAGTTCTTC. Residues: CASRSGGLSSYNEQFF.

The chain has TRBV6-5 and TRBJ2-3, with TRBD2 matching over 12 bases. The CDR3 is 15 amino acids. With V trimmed by 6 bases and J by 3 bases, 4 bases remained unmatched. Germline V gene lookup returns CDR1 MNHEY and CDR2 SVGAGI. In DNA, the CDR3 is TGTGCCAGCAGCACCGGGACTAGCGGGACAGATACGCAGTATTTT. This codes for CASSTGTSGTDTQYF.

In DNA form, the CDR3 reads TGTGCCACCAGAGGGGGGACTACAACGTACGAGCAGTACTTC. This sequence encodes CATRGGTTTYEQYF. The chain couples TRBV15 to TRBJ2-7; weak D call: TRBD2 (7 bases). Germline CDR1 is LNHNV and CDR2 is YYDKDF (reference sequence). The ends were cut back, 6 bases at V and 4 bases at J, with 16 bases in the middle. The CDR3 has 14 amino acids.

The chain is built from TRBV7-9 and TRBJ2-7, with D unclear. Per germline, CDR1 SEHNR and CDR2 FQNEAQ (reference sequence). The V and J ends lost 7 bases and 2 bases respectively, with 12 bases between them. The CDR3 loop spans 13 amino acids. CDR3 nucleotides: TGTGCCAGCATACCGACTGAGACCTACGAGCAGTACTTC. It is translated as CASIPTETYEQYF.

V is TRBV27 and J is TRBJ2-3; 13 bases line up with TRBD2. The CDR3 consists of 16 residues. Germline trimming cut 3 bases from V and 2 bases from J; bases unmatched to any gene: 2. Per the germline V gene, CDR1 is MNHEY and CDR2 is SMNVEV (reference sequence). CDR3 loop: CASSLGLAGITDTQYF. The CDR3, as DNA: TGTGCCAGCAGTTTGGGACTAGCGGGAATCACAGATACGCAGTATTTT.

This chain connects TRBV15 to TRBJ2-1; D gene uncertain. The CDR3 runs 12 residues. Trimming pared 0 bases from V and 7 bases from J, leaving 4 bases between. Germline V CDR1 and CDR2: LNHNV, YYDKDF (reference sequence). The CDR3 sequence: CATSRDQNEQFF. CDR3 DNA: TGTGCCACCAGCAGAGATCAGAATGAGCAGTTCTTC.

This chain uses TRBV27 with TRBJ2-1; TRBD2 aligns across 9 bases. The CDR3 is 14 amino acids. V gave up 4 bases and J gave up 5 bases; unmatched junction bases: 3. Germline CDR1 reads MNHEY; CDR2 reads SMNVEV (reference sequence). CDR3 loop: CASSWTSADNEQFF. In nucleotides, the CDR3 is TGTGCCAGCAGTTGGACTAGCGCCGACAATGAGCAGTTCTTC.